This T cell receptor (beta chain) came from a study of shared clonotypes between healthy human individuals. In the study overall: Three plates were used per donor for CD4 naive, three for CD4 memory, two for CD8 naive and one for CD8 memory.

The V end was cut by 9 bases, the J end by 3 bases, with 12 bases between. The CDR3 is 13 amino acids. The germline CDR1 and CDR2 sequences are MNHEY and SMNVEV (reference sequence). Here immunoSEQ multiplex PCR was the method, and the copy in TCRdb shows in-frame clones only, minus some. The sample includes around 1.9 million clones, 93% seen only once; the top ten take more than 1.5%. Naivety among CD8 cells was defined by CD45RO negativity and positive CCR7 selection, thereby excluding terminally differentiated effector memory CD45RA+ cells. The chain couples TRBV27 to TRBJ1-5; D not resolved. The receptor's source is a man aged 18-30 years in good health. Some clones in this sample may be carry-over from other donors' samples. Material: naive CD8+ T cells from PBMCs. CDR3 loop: CASGRFYNQPQHF. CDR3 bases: TGTGCCAGTGGGCGGTTCTACAATCAGCCCCAGCATTTT.